What follows describes a single T cell receptor beta chain. The data derive from a study of blood T cell repertoires in COVID-19. On the study more broadly: The United States, Italy and Spain provided the acute and convalescent COVID-19 samples.

Adults between roughly 18 and 89 years of age took part from under 30 US areas. The CDR3 is made up of 13 amino acids. Germline V CDR1 and CDR2: SGHRS, YFSETQ. Trimming shortened V by 4 bases and J by 7 bases, and 11 bases separated the two germline ends. Sequencing used immunoSEQ multiplex PCR; TCRdb keeps in-frame clones, though not all of them. The sample includes more than 100,000 clones, 84% of them seen just once. V usage is TRBV5-1 and J usage is TRBJ2-2; weak D call: TRBD2 (5 bases). The TCR sequence derives from a woman in her thirties who had recovered from COVID-19. The specimen sequenced was PBMCs or T cells enriched from blood (not recorded which). CDR3 region: CASSHGIVGELFF. The DNA of the CDR3 is TGCGCCAGCAGCCACGGGATCGTCGGGGAGCTGTTTTTT.